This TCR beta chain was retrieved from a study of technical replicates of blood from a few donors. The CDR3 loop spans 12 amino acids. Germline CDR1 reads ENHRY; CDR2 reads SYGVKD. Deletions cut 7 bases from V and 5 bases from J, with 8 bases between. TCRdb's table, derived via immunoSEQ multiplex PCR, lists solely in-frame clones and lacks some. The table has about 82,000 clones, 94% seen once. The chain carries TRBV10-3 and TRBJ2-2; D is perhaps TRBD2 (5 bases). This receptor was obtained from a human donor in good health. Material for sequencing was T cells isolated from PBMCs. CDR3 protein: CAIKGVTGELFF. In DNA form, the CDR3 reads TGTGCCATCAAGGGAGTTACCGGGGAGCTGTTTTTT.